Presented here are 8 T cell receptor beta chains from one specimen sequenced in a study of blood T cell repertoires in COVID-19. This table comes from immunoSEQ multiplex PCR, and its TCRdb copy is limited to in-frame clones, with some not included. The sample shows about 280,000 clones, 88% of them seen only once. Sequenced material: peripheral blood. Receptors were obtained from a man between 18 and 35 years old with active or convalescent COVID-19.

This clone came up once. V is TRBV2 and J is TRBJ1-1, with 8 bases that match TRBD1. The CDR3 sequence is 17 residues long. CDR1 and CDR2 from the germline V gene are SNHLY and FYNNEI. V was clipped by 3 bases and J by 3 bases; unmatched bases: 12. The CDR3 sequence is CASSDWGQGARDTEAFF. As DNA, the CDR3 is TGTGCCAGCAGTGACTGGGGGCAGGGGGCGCGGGACACTGAAGCTTTCTTT. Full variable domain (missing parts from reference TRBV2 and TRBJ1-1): EPEVTQTPSHQVTQMGQEVILRCVPISNHLYFYWYRQILGQKVEFLVSFYNNEISEKSEIFDDQFSVERPDGSNFTLKIRSTKLEDSAMYFCASSDWGQGARDTEAFFGQGTRLTVV.

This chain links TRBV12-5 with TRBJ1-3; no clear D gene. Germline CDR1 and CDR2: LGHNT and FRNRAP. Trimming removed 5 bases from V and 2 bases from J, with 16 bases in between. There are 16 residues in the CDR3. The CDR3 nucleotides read TGTGCTAGTGGTCCCCTCCGGGGAGGAACTGGAAACACCATATATTTT. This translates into CASGPLRGGTGNTIYF.

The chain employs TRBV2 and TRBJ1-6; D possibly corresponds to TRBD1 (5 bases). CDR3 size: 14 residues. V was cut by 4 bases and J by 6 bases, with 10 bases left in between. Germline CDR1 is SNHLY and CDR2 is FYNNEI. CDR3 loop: CASSGWGGNSPLHF. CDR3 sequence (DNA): TGTGCCAGCAGTGGGTGGGGGGGTAATTCACCCCTCCACTTT.

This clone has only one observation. The CDR3 nucleotides are TGTGCCAGTAGTCCCAGGTCGGTTTTTCCGGCAGGGGGCGTCCATAATGAAAAACTGTTTTTT. It translates to CASSPRSVFPAGGVHNEKLFF. The rearrangement joins TRBV19 to TRBJ1-4; 8 positions match TRBD1. Germline V gene lookup returns CDR1 LNHDA and CDR2 SQIVND (reference sequence). The CDR3 sequence is 21 residues long. Trimming took 5 bases from V and 4 from J; bases not matched to a gene: 24.

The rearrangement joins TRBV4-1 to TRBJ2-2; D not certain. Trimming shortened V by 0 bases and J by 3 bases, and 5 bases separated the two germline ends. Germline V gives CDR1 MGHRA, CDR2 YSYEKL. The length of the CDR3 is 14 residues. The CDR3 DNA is TGCGCCAGCAGCCAAGATCCCGACACCGGGGAGCTGTTTTTT. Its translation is CASSQDPDTGELFF.

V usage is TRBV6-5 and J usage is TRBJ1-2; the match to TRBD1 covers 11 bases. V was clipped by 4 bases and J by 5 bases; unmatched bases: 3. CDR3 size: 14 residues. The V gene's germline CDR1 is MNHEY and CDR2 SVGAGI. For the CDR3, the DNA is TGTGCCAGCAGTTCCGGGACAGGGGGTTATGGCTACACCTTC. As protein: CASSSGTGGYGYTF.

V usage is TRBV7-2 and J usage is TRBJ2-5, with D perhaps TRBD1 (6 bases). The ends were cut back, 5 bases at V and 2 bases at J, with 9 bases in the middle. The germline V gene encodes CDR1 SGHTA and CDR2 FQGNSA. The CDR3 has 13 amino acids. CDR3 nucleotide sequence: TGTGCCAGCAGCCCAGGGGTACAAGAGACCCAGTACTTC. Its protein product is CASSPGVQETQYF.

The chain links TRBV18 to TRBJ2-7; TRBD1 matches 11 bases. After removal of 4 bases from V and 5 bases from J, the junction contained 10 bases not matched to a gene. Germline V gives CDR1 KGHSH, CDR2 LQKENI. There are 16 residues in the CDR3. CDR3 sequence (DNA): TGTGCCAGCTCACTCGGAAGGACAGGGGGCTTGGACGAGCAGTACTTC. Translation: CASSLGRTGGLDEQYF.